A selection of T cell receptor beta chains follows, all from one sample in a study of cytomegalovirus exposure and HLA in healthy donors. Sequencing used immunoSEQ multiplex PCR; TCRdb keeps in-frame clones, though not all of them. Among about 110,000 clones listed, 65% to 85% were seen once. Sequencing was done on a sample of PBMCs. The receptors here all came from a male donor in good health and CMV-seropositive. CDR3s include the opening cysteine and the closing phenylalanine or tryptophan. The D gene is left open where the match is weak. Clone sizes are given selectively: once, few, many, or a class where the clone is expanded.

j_call | clone_size | v_call | d_call | cdr3_nt | cdr3_aa
TRBJ2-6 | . | TRBV7-7 | . | TGTGCCAGCAGCTTAGCCGGAGGCTCCGGGGCCAACGTCCTGACTTTC | CASSLAGGSGANVLTF
TRBJ1-2 | . | TRBV7-2 | . | TGTGCCAGCACCCCCGGCGGGGGGGAAGGCTACACCTTC | CASTPGGGEGYTF
TRBJ2-3 | . | TRBV7-8 | . | TGTGCCAGCAGCTTAGGTAGCGGCCCCGTATTCACAGATACGCAGTATTTT | CASSLGSGPVFTDTQYF
TRBJ2-7 | . | TRBV7-2 | TRBD2 | TGTGCCAGCAGCTTCACGACTAGCGGGGTTTACGAGCAGTACTTC | CASSFTTSGVYEQYF
TRBJ2-3 | . | TRBV2 | TRBD2 | TGTGCCAGCAGTGGGACTAGCGGGAGTACTGCAGATACGCAGTATTTT | CASSGTSGSTADTQYF
TRBJ2-7 | . | TRBV2 | . | TGTGCCACCGCCTTGGAAGGGCAGGGCCACGAGCAGTACTTC | CATALEGQGHEQYF
TRBJ1-1 | . | TRBV28 | . | TGTGCCAGCAGTTTTCCACGGGTTCGGAGTGAAGCTTTCTTT | CASSFPRVRSEAFF
TRBJ1-1 | . | TRBV5-1 | . | TGCGCCAGCAGCTTGGTGCCGGGGTCGAACACTGAAGCTTTCTTT | CASSLVPGSNTEAFF
TRBJ2-3 | . | TRBV7-2 | . | TGTGCCAGCAGACAGAACACAGATACGCAGTATTTT | CASRQNTDTQYF
TRBJ2-5 | . | TRBV7-2 | TRBD1 | TGTGCCAGCAGTCATTACCGACAGGGTCAAGAGACCCAGTACTTC | CASSHYRQGQETQYF
TRBJ2-5 | . | TRBV25-1 | . | TGTGCCAGCAGTGAATCCCTCAGGGGTCGCCAGACCCAGTACTTC | CASSESLRGRQTQYF
TRBJ2-5 | . | TRBV9 | TRBD2 | TGTGCCAGCAGCCCGCCGGGGGGAGCTGGAGAGACCCAGTACTTC | CASSPPGGAGETQYF
TRBJ2-7 | . | TRBV7-2 | . | TGTGCCAGCAGCTTAGGAGGACGGGGAAACGAGCAGTACTTC | CASSLGGRGNEQYF
TRBJ2-1 | few | TRBV7-6 | . | TGTGCCAGCAGCCCCCAATCCCCAGCTAGCGTTACCTACAATGAGCAGTTCTTC | CASSPQSPASVTYNEQFF
TRBJ2-5 | . | TRBV29-1 | . | TGCAGCGCTATTGGGTCCAGGGGAGAGACCCAGTACTTC | CSAIGSRGETQYF
TRBJ2-1 | . | TRBV6-5 | . | TGTGCCAGCAGTTACCCGGGGAGCTCCTACAATGAGCAGTTCTTC | CASSYPGSSYNEQFF